This T cell receptor beta chain was obtained from a study of identical twins. Study-wide results and limits: Out-of-frame alpha sequences common to twins were enriched for low generation probability. With abundant cord blood beta clonotypes, insertions were fewer; memory repertoires showed no such pattern.

J gave up 7 bases and V 6 bases, and 14 bases lay outside the gene matches. This CDR3 has 15 amino acids. From germline, CDR1 is DFQATT and CDR2 SNEGSKA (reference sequence). TCRdb re-derived calls from the 5' RACE reads in MiXCR, one entry per CDR3 protein. The sample yields approximately 690,000 distinct CDR3 sequences, approximately 6.1% seen once. This clonotype was observed many times. Its target is unknown. Sequenced: naive T cells sorted from blood. The chain combines TRBV20-1 with TRBJ2-5; 10 bases match TRBD1. The TCR sequence derives from a young man in good health. CDR3 sequence reads: CSAFGWDRGKLTQYF. The DNA of the CDR3 is TGCAGTGCCTTCGGTTGGGACAGGGGAAAGTTGACCCAGTACTTC.